What follows are 19 T cell receptor beta chains derived from one specimen sequenced in a study of T cell responses to AZD1222 COVID-19 vaccine. Produced via immunoSEQ multiplex PCR; TCRdb's table is partial and in-frame only. The sample carries approximately 120,000 clones, about 91% recorded once. Sequencing was performed on peripheral blood, taken on day 0 of AZD1222 vaccination. The origin of the receptors is an adult in good health.

The V gene is TRBV4-1, the J gene TRBJ1-2; 8 nucleotides line up with TRBD1. With 4 bases clipped from V and 4 bases from J, the junction kept 14 bases outside the gene matches. CDR3 length: 17 amino acids. CDR1 is MGHRA and CDR2 is YSYEKL in the germline V gene. The CDR3 DNA is TGCGCCAGCAGCCTATCCCACGGACAGGGCGGAGGCTATGGCTACACCTTC. The encoded protein is CASSLSHGQGGGYGYTF.

The chain links TRBV7-8 to TRBJ2-7; no clear D gene. V was cut by 0 bases and J by 3 bases, with 6 bases left in between. The CDR3 is made up of 13 amino acids. CDR1 is SGHVS and CDR2 is FQNEAQ in the germline V gene. In DNA, the CDR3 is TGTGCCAGCAGCTTAGCGCGACACTACGAGCAGTACTTC. This codes for CASSLARHYEQYF. Drawing the rest from reference TRBV7-8 and TRBJ2-7, the complete variable domain is GAGVSQSPRYKVAKRGQDVALRCDPISGHVSLFWYQQALGQGPEFLTYFQNEAQLDKSGLPSDRFFAERPEGSVSTLKIQRTQQEDSAVYLCASSLARHYEQYFGPGTRLTVT.

V gene TRBV7-9 combines with J gene TRBJ1-2; weak D call: TRBD1 (6 bases). The V end lost 2 bases, the J end lost 8 bases, and 18 bases lay between the germline ends. The CDR3 runs to 15 residues. From germline, CDR1 is SEHNR and CDR2 FQNEAQ (reference sequence). The CDR3, as DNA: TGTGCCAGCAGCTTACCCCTGGGGGGCGGCGTAGGCTACACCTTC. Translating gives CASSLPLGGGVGYTF.

The chain is built from TRBV20-1 and TRBJ1-4; D not resolved. V shed 1 base and J shed 7 bases, with 4 bases lying between them. The CDR3 runs to 11 residues. Germline values: CDR1 DFQATT, CDR2 SNEGSKA (reference sequence). CDR3 amino acids: CSARVREKLFF. The CDR3 DNA sequence: TGCAGTGCTAGAGTCCGTGAAAAACTGTTTTTT.

This clone was seen only once. This chain connects TRBV6-5 to TRBJ1-6; D may be TRBD1 (6 bases). V shed 2 bases and J shed 10 bases, with 15 bases lying between them. CDR1 is MNHEY, CDR2 SVGAGI, per germline. This CDR3 is built from 15 residues. The CDR3 nucleotides are TGTGCCAGCAGTTACCAAACCCCGGACAGATCACCCCTCCACTTT. It encodes CASSYQTPDRSPLHF.

The J gene is TRBJ2-5, the V gene TRBV20-1; D is undetermined. The V end lost 5 bases, the J end lost 2 bases, and 3 bases lay between the germline ends. The germline CDR1 and CDR2 sequences are DFQATT and SNEGSKA (reference sequence). The CDR3 is 10 residues long. CDR3 nucleotides: TGCAGTGCTCCACAAGAGACCCAGTACTTC. Its protein product is CSAPQETQYF.

The V and J genes are TRBV12-3 or TRBV12-4 and TRBJ1-1; weak D call: TRBD1 (6 bases). This CDR3 comprises 13 residues. The V end was cut by 2 bases, the J end by 7 bases, with 11 bases between. The CDR3 spells CASSLIGGSEAFF. CDR3 coding DNA: TGTGCCAGCAGTTTAATCGGGGGCAGTGAAGCTTTCTTT.

The rearrangement joins TRBV19 to TRBJ1-2, with D unresolved. Trimming shortened V by 1 base and J by 2 bases, and 17 bases separated the two germline ends. From germline, CDR1 is LNHDA and CDR2 SQIVND (reference sequence). The CDR3 loop spans 17 amino acids. CDR3 in DNA: TGTGCCAGTAGTATAGTCCCCCCATTTCTCGACAACTATGGCTACACCTTC. It specifies CASSIVPPFLDNYGYTF.

This clone was seen a handful of times. The rearrangement uses TRBV19 and TRBJ2-7; 9 bases line up with TRBD1. Germline CDR1 LNHDA, CDR2 SQIVND (reference sequence). V gave up 5 bases and J gave up 5 bases; unmatched junction bases: 7. The CDR3 has 14 residues. CDR3 bases: TGTGCCAGTAGTCTAACAGGGGGCGGGAACGAGCAGTACTTC. The encoded protein is CASSLTGGGNEQYF. Variable domain in full (rest from reference TRBV19 and TRBJ2-7): DGGITQSPKYLFRKEGQNVTLSCEQNLNHDAMYWYRQDPGQGLRLIYYSQIVNDFQKGDIAEGYSVSREKKESFPLTVTSAQKNPTAFYLCASSLTGGGNEQYFGPGTRLTVT.

This clone was seen only a few times. The gene calls are TRBV6-2 or TRBV6-3 and TRBJ2-6; D gene uncertain. The germline gives CDR1 MNHEY, CDR2 SVGEGT. This CDR3 is built from 15 residues. Deletions cut 2 bases from V and 0 bases from J, with 5 bases between. CDR3 amino acids: CASSYVLSGANVLTF. For the CDR3, the DNA is TGTGCCAGCAGTTACGTACTCTCTGGGGCCAACGTCCTGACTTTC.

This chain uses TRBV11-2 with TRBJ1-1; D unclear. The CDR3 spans 14 residues. Looked up from germline, CDR1 is SGHAT and CDR2 is FQNNGV. V shed 2 bases and J shed 0 bases, with 7 bases lying between them. CDR3 nucleotides: TGTGCCAGCAGCTTATGGGCGGTGAACACTGAAGCTTTCTTT. Translating it yields CASSLWAVNTEAFF.

DNA of the CDR3: TGTGCCAGCAGCCCTGGGACAGGGGTACGGAGGTCACCCCTCCACTTT. Its translation is CASSPGTGVRRSPLHF. V and J are TRBV27 and TRBJ1-6; 10 bases match TRBD1. V gave up 6 bases and J gave up 10 bases; unmatched junction bases: 12. CDR1 and CDR2 from the germline V gene are MNHEY and SMNVEV (reference sequence). This CDR3 spans 16 amino acids.

The V and J genes are TRBV10-3 and TRBJ1-6; D is unclear. CDR1 ENHRY and CDR2 SYGVKD come from the germline V gene. CDR3 length equals 18 residues. V was pared by 0 bases and J by 7 bases, with 19 bases between. The CDR3 bases are TGTGCCATCAGTGAGTCATATTTTTGGGAACCTTCGAATTCACCCCTCCACTTT. As protein: CAISESYFWEPSNSPLHF.

This chain links TRBV27 with TRBJ2-1; maybe TRBD1 (7 bases). The CDR3 has 16 amino acids. Germline V gene sequence: CDR1 MNHEY, CDR2 SMNVEV (reference sequence). Trimming took 2 bases from V and 7 from J, leaving 18 bases between them. The CDR3 loop reads CASSLGGQGGWNEQFF. The CDR3, as DNA: TGTGCCAGCAGTTTAGGGGGGCAGGGGGGCTGGAATGAGCAGTTCTTC.

The chain carries TRBV12-3 or TRBV12-4 and TRBJ2-3; tentative D call: TRBD2 (5 bases). V was shortened by 6 bases and J by 6 bases, with 13 bases between the two germline ends. This CDR3 is 13 amino acids long. The CDR3 protein is CASRIRGFDTQYF. The CDR3 DNA follows: TGTGCCAGCAGAATCCGGGGATTCGATACGCAGTATTTT.

In this sample, this clone turned up a few times. The rearrangement joins TRBV30 to TRBJ1-1; 11 bases fit TRBD1. CDR3 length: 16 residues. The germline gives CDR1 GTSNPN, CDR2 SVGIG (reference sequence). The trim removed 0 bases at V and 4 bases at J, leaving 7 bases unmatched. The CDR3 nucleotides read TGTGCCTGGAGTGTAACCGGGACAGGGGGATTCACTGAAGCTTTCTTT. This encodes CAWSVTGTGGFTEAFF.

This clone was detected only once. V and J are TRBV29-1 and TRBJ2-7, with 7 bases that match TRBD1. CDR1 and CDR2 (germline): SQVTM, ANQGSEA. J gave up 2 bases and V 4 bases, and 5 bases lay outside the gene matches. The CDR3 runs 13 residues. CDR3 residues: CSVVFTGAYEQYF. CDR3 DNA: TGCAGCGTTGTATTCACAGGGGCCTACGAGCAGTACTTC.

J is TRBJ1-2 and V is TRBV3-1 (or the pseudogene TRBV3-2), with no clear D. The V and J ends lost 0 bases and 4 bases respectively, with 6 bases between them. The CDR3 is 13 amino acids. Germline loops: CDR1 LGHDT, CDR2 YNNKEL (reference sequence). This CDR3 reads CASSQEGGYGYTF. Here the CDR3 DNA reads TGTGCCAGCAGCCAAGAGGGCGGCTATGGCTACACCTTC.

In its sample, this clone was seen once. The chain employs TRBV9 and TRBJ1-1; possible D gene TRBD1, 6 bases. From germline, CDR1 is SGDLS and CDR2 YYNGEE. The CDR3 runs 14 residues. V lost 3 bases to trimming and J lost 5 bases, with 14 bases between them. The CDR3 coding sequence is TGTGCCAGCAGCGAATGGACAGACGGGACTGAAGCTTTCTTT. Protein product: CASSEWTDGTEAFF. Complete variable domain (other parts from reference TRBV9 and TRBJ1-1): DSGVTQTPKHLITATGQRVTLRCSPRSGDLSVYWYQQSLDQGLQFLIQYYNGEERAKGNILERFSAQQFPDLHSELNLSSLELGDSALYFCASSEWTDGTEAFFGQGTRLTVV.